These 3 T cell receptor beta chains came from one sample sequenced in a study of response to subunit inactivated influenza vaccine. TCRdb itself ran the RT-PCR reads through MiXCR, one entry per CDR3 protein. Altogether over 750,000 distinct CDR3 sequences are present, less than 25% being singletons, with the ten largest covering roughly 10%. The source material was PBMCs from blood, sampled approximately 5 days after vaccination. Source of these receptors: a man between 45 and 60 years old who received an inactivated influenza vaccine.

Ten or more counts support this clonotype. The gene calls are TRBV12-3 or TRBV12-4 and TRBJ2-2, with TRBD2 identical over 12 bases. The CDR3 has 16 residues. V shed 5 bases and J 8 bases; nucleotides not matched to a gene: 9. The CDR3: CASSPRTSGVAGELFF. The CDR3 nucleotides read TGTGCCAGCAGTCCCCGGACTAGCGGGGTGGCAGGGGAGCTGTTTTTT.

This clonotype was seen more than once but under ten times. The chain employs TRBV10-3 and TRBJ2-5, with D unresolved. The V end lost 2 bases, the J end lost 2 bases, and 9 bases lay between the germline ends. This CDR3 region has 14 residues. The germline V gene encodes CDR1 ENHRY and CDR2 SYGVKD. The CDR3 protein is CAISEPLGQETQYF. The DNA for the CDR3 is TGTGCCATCAGTGAGCCATTGGGGCAAGAGACCCAGTACTTC.

The chain uses TRBV6-5 and TRBJ2-7; 7 bases line up with TRBD1. CDR3 length: 15 residues. Germline CDR1 MNHEY, CDR2 SVGAGI. V lost 1 base to trimming and J lost 0 bases; unmatched junction nucleotides: 3. The CDR3 coding sequence is TGTGCCAGCAGTTACTTAGGGACAGACTCCTACGAGCAGTACTTC. It translates to CASSYLGTDSYEQYF.